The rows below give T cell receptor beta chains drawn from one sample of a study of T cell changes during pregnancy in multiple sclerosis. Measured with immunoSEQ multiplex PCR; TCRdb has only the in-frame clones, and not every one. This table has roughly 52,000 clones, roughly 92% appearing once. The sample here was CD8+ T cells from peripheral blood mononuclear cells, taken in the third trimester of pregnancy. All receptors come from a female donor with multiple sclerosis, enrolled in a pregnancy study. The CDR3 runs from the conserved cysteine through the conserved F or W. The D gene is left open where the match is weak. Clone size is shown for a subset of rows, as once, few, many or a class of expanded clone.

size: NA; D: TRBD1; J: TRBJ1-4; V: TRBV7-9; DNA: TGTGCCAGCAGTCCTCCCGACAGGGGGGTTGTCGTAGCTAATGAAAAACTGTTTTTT; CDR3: CASSPPDRGVVVANEKLFF
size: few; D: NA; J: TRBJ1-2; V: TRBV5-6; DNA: TGTGCCAGCAGCTTGGGAGGGCAGGTCGGGGGCTACACCTTC; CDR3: CASSLGGQVGGYTF
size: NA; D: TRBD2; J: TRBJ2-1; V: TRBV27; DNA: TGTGCCAGCAGTTTACACCCTAGCGGGAGAAACAATGAGCAGTTCTTC; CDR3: CASSLHPSGRNNEQFF
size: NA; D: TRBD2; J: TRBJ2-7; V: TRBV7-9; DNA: TGTGCCAGCAGCTCGGGACTACTAGGTTACGAGCAGTACTTC; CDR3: CASSSGLLGYEQYF
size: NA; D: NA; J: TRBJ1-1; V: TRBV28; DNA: TGTGCCAGCAGTTCACAGGGAGGGGACACTGAAGCTTTCTTT; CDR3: CASSSQGGDTEAFF
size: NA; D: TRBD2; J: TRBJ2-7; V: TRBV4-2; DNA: TGTGCCAGCAGCCAAGAAGCGCGGCGGGAGTACGGCCCCGGGAACGAGCAGTACTTC; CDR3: CASSQEARREYGPGNEQYF
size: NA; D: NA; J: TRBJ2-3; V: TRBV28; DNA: TGTGCCAGCCAAAAGACGGACGGACTATTAGCGCAGTATTTT; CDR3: CASQKTDGLLAQYF
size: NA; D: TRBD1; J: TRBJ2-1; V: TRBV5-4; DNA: TGTGCCAGCAGCTTGCAGGGGGTATCCTACAATGAGCAGTTCTTC; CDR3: CASSLQGVSYNEQFF
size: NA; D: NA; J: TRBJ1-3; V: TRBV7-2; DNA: TGTGCCAGCAGCTTAGCCGGGGGCTCTGGAAACACCATATATTTT; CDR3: CASSLAGGSGNTIYF
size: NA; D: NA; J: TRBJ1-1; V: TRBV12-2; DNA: TGTGCAAGCCGTCAGGGACAGGGATTGAGTCGGAACACTGAAGCTTTCTTT; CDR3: CASRQGQGLSRNTEAFF
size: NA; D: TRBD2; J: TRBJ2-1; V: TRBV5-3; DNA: TGTGCCAGAAGCTTGGAGGCTAGCGGAGGCCCCCGCTCCTACAATGAGCAGTTCTTC; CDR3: CARSLEASGGPRSYNEQFF
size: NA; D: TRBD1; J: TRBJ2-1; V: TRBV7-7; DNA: TGTGCCAGCAGCCCATACGGACAGGGGGTTCTTCGGGAGCAGTTCTTC; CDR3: CASSPYGQGVLREQFF
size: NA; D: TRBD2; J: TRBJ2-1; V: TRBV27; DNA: TGTGCCAGCAGTACACCGAACCTAGCGGGCTTCTCCTACAATGAGCAGTTCTTC; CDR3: CASSTPNLAGFSYNEQFF
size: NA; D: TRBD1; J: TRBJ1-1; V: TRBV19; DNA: TGTGCCAGTAGTGTCGGACAGGGGAACACTGAAGCTTTCTTT; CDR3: CASSVGQGNTEAFF